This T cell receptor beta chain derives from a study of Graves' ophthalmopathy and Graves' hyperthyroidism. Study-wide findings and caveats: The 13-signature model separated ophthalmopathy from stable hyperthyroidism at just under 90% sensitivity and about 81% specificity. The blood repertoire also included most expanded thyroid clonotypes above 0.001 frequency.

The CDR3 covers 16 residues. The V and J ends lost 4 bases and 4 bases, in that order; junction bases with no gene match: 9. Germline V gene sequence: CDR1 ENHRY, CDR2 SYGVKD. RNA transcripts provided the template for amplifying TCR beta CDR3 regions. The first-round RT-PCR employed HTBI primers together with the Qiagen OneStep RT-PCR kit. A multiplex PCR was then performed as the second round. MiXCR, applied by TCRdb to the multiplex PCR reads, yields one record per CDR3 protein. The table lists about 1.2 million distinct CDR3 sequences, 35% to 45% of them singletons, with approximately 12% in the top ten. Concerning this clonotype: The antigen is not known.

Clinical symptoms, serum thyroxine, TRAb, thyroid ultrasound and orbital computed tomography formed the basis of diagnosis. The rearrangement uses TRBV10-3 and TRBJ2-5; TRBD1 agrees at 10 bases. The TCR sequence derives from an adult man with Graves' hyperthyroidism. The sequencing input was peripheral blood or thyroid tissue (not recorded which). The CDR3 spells CAISGGQGFGGETQYF. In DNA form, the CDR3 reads TGTGCCATCAGTGGGGGACAGGGGTTTGGAGGAGAGACCCAGTACTTC.